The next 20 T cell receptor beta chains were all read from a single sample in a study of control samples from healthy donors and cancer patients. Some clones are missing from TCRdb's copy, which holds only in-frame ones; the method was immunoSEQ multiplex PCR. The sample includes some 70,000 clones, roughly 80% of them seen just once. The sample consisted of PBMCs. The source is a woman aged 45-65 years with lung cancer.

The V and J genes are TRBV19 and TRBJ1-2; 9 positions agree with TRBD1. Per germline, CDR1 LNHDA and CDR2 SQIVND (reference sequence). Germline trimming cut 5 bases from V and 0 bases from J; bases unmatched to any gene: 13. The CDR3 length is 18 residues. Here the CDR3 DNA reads TGTGCCAGTAGTCCGGGACAGGGCGTCCCCCCGGCTAACTATGGCTACACCTTC. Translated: CASSPGQGVPPANYGYTF.

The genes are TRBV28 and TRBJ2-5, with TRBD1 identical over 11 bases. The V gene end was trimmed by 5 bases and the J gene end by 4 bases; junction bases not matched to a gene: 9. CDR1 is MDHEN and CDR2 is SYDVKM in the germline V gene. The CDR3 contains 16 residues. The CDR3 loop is CASSTPGQGDLETQYF. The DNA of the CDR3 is TGTGCCAGCAGTACACCGGGACAGGGGGATCTAGAGACCCAGTACTTC.

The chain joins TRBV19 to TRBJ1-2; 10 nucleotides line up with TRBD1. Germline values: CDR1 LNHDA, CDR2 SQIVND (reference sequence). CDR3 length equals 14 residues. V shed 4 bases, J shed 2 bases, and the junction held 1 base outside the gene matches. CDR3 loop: CASSTTGGNYGYTF. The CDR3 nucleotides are TGTGCCAGTAGTACGACAGGGGGCAACTATGGCTACACCTTC.

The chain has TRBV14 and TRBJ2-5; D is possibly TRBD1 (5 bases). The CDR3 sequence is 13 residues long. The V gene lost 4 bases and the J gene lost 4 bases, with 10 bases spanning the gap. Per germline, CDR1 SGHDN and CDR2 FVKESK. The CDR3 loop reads CASSRYTGETQYF. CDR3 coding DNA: TGTGCCAGCAGCCGTTATACAGGAGAGACCCAGTACTTC.

The CDR3 DNA is TGTGCCACCAGCGATCCTAGCGGGGGCTCCTACGAGCAGTACTTC. Translation gives CATSDPSGGSYEQYF. The gene calls are TRBV15 and TRBJ2-7; the match to TRBD2 covers 10 bases. The CDR3 is 15 residues long. Germline V gene lookup returns CDR1 LNHNV and CDR2 YYDKDF (reference sequence). Trimming at V came to 5 bases and at J to 0 bases, leaving 4 bases not matched to a gene.

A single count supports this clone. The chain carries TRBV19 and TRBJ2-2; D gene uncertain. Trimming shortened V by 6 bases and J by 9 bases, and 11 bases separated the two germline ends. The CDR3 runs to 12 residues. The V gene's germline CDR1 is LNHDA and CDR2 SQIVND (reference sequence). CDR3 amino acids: CASSPQERELFF. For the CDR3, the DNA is TGTGCCAGTAGCCCACAAGAAAGGGAGCTGTTTTTT.

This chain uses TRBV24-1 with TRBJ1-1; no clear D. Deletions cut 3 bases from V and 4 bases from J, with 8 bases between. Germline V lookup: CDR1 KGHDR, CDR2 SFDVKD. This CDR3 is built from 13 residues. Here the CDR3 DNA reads TGTGCCACCAGTGATCCACGCGGCACTGAAGCTTTCTTT. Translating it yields CATSDPRGTEAFF.

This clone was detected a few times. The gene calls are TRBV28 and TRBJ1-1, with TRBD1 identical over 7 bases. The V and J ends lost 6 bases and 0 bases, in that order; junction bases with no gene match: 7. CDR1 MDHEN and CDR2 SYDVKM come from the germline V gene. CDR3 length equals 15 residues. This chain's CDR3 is CASRHEGGMNTEAFF. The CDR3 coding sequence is TGTGCCAGCAGACACGAAGGGGGCATGAACACTGAAGCTTTCTTT. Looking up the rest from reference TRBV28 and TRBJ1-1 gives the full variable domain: DVKVTQSSRYLVKRTGEKVFLECVQDMDHENMFWYRQDPGLGLRLIYFSYDVKMKEKGDIPEGYSVSREKKERFSLILESASTNQTSMYLCASRHEGGMNTEAFFGQGTRLTVV.

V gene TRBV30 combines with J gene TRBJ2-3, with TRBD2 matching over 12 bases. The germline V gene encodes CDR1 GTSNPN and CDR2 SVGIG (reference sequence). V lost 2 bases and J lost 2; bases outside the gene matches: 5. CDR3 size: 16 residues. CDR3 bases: TGTGCCTGGAGTTCACTAGCGGGGGGAAACACAGATACGCAGTATTTT. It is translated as CAWSSLAGGNTDTQYF. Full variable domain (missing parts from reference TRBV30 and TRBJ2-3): SQTIHQWPATLVQPVGSPLSLECTVEGTSNPNLYWYRQAAGRGLQLLFYSVGIGQISSEVPQNLSASRPQDRQFILSSKKLLLSDSGFYLCAWSSLAGGNTDTQYFGPGTRLTVL.

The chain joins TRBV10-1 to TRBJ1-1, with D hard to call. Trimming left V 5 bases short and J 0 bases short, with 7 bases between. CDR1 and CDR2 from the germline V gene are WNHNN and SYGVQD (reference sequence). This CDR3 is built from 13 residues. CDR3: CASSPQMNTEAFF. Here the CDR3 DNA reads TGCGCCAGCAGTCCCCAGATGAACACTGAAGCTTTCTTT.

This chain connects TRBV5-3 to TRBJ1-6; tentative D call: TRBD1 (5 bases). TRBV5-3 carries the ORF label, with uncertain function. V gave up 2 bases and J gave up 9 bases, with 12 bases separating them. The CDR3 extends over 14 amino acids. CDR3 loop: CARSFAGSRSPLHF. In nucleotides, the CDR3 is TGTGCCAGAAGCTTCGCAGGGTCCCGTTCACCCCTCCACTTT.

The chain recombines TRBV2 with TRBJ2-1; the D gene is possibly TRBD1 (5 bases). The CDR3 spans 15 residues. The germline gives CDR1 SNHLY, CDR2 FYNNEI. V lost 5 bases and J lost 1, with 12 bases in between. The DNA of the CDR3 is TGTGCCAGCAGTATCCGGCAGGGTTCCTACAATGAGCAGTTCTTC. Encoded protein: CASSIRQGSYNEQFF. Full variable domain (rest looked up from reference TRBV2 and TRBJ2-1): EPEVTQTPSHQVTQMGQEVILRCVPISNHLYFYWYRQILGQKVEFLVSFYNNEISEKSEIFDDQFSVERPDGSNFTLKIRSTKLEDSAMYFCASSIRQGSYNEQFFGPGTRLTVL.

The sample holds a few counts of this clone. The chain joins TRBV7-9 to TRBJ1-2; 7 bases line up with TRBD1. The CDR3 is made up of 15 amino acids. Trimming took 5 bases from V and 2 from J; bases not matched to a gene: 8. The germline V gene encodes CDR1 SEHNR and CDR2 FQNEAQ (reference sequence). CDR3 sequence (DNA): TGTGCCAGCAGCAATCCGGGACAGCTAAACTATGGCTACACCTTC. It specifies CASSNPGQLNYGYTF.

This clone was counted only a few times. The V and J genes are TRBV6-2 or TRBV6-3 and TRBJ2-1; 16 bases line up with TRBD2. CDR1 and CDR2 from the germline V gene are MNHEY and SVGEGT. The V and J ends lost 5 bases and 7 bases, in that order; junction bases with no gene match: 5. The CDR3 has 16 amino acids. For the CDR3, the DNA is TGTGCCAGCAGTGATCCGGGACTAGCGGGGGGGAATGAGCAGTTCTTC. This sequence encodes CASSDPGLAGGNEQFF.

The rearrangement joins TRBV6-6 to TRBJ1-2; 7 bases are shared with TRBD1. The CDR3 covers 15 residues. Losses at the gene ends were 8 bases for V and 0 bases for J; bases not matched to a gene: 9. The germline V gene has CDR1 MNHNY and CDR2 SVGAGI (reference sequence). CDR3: CASAKGQSTNYGYTF. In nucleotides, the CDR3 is TGTGCCAGCGCTAAGGGACAGAGCACTAACTATGGCTACACCTTC.

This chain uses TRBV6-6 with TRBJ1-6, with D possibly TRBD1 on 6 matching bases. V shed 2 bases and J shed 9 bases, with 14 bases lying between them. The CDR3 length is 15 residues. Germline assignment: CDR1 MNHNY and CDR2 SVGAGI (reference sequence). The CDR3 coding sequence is TGTGCCAGCAGTTACCCGACGGGGGGGGCTTCACCCCTCCACTTT. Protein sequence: CASSYPTGGASPLHF.

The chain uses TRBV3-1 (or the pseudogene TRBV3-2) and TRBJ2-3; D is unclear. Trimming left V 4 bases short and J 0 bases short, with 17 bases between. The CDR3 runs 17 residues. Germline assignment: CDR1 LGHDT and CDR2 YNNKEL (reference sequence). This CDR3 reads CASSRQEFDSSTDTQYF. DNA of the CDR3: TGTGCCAGCAGCCGACAAGAGTTTGACTCTAGCACAGATACGCAGTATTTT.

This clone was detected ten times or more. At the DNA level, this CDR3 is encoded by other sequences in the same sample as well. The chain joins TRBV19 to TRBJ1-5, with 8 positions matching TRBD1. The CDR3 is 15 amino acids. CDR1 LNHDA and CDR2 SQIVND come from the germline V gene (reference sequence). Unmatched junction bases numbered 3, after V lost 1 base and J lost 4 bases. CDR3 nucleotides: TGTGCCAGTAGTATAGGACAGGGGTGGAATCAGCCCCAGCATTTT. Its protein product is CASSIGQGWNQPQHF.

CDR3 in DNA: TGTGCCAGCAGCTTATACACTGAAGCTTTCTTT. Protein sequence: CASSLYTEAFF. V usage is TRBV7-2 and J usage is TRBJ1-1; D call uncertain. The germline V gene encodes CDR1 SGHTA and CDR2 FQGNSA. Trimming pared 2 bases from V and 3 bases from J, leaving 1 base between. The CDR3 length is 11 residues.

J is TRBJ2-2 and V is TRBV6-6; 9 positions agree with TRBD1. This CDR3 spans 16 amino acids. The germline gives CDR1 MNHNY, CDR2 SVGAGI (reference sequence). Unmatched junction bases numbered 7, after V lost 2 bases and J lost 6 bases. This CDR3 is CASSYGTGFSSGELFF. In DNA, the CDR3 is TGTGCCAGCAGTTACGGGACAGGGTTTTCGTCCGGGGAGCTGTTTTTT.